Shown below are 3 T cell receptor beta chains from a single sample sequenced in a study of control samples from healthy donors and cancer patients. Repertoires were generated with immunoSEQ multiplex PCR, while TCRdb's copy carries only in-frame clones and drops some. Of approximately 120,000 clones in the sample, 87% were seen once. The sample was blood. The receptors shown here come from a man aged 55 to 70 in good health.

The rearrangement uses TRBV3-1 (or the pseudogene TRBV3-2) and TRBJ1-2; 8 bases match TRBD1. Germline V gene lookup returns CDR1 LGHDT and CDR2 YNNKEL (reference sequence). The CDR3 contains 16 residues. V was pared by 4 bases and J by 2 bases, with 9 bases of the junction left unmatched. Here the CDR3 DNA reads TGTGCCAGCAGCCCGACAGGGGTGTTGTTCAACTATGGCTACACCTTC. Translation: CASSPTGVLFNYGYTF.

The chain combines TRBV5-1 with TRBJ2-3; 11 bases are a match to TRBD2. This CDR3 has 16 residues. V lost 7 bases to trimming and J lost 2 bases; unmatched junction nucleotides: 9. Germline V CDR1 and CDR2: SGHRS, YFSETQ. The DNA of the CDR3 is TGCGCCAGCTGGTTCGCTAGCGGGGGGAACACAGATACGCAGTATTTT. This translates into CASWFASGGNTDTQYF.

Here the CDR3 reads CASSKGGTNEKLFF. CDR3 sequence (DNA): TGTGCCAGCAGCAAAGGTGGGACTAATGAAAAACTGTTTTTT. This sequence joins TRBV3-1 (or the pseudogene TRBV3-2) and TRBJ1-4, with D uncertain. Trimming shortened V by 5 bases and J by 2 bases, and 9 bases separated the two germline ends. The CDR3 covers 14 residues. Per germline, CDR1 LGHDT and CDR2 YNNKEL (reference sequence).